This is a list of T cell receptor beta chains from one sample in a study of cytomegalovirus exposure and HLA in healthy donors. The assay was immunoSEQ multiplex PCR, and TCRdb's table has in-frame clones only and misses some. This table has some 200,000 clones, over 80% appearing once. Sequenced input: PBMCs. These TCRs come from a man aged 40-49 years in good health and CMV-seropositive. Both conserved end residues are part of each CDR3. The order of the fields is D gene, V gene, J gene, clone size, CDR3 protein, CDR3 DNA. The D gene is left open where the match is weak. Clone size is shown for a subset of rows, as once, few, many or a class of expanded clone.

.	TRBV7-9	TRBJ1-5	once	CASSLEGGQPQHF	TGTGCCAGCAGCTTAGAAGGAGGCCAGCCCCAGCATTTT
TRBD2	TRBV9	TRBJ2-3	.	CASSERGGQFEDTQYF	TGTGCCAGCAGCGAGCGGGGGGGCCAGTTCGAAGATACGCAGTATTTT
.	TRBV28	TRBJ1-5	.	CASSLAGYSNQPQHF	TGTGCCAGCAGTTTGGCCGGGTATAGCAATCAGCCCCAGCATTTT
.	TRBV27	TRBJ1-5	few	CASSRLGGREDQPQHF	TGTGCCAGCAGTCGCCTCGGGGGGCGCGAGGATCAGCCCCAGCATTTT
TRBD2	TRBV19	TRBJ2-7	.	CASSPRTSGGSYEQYF	TGTGCCAGTAGTCCCCGGACTAGCGGGGGGTCGTACGAGCAGTACTTC
.	TRBV5-6	TRBJ2-3	few	CASSSYRDWGPHTQYF	TGTGCCAGCAGCTCGTACCGGGACTGGGGACCCCATACGCAGTATTTT
.	TRBV7-2	TRBJ2-3	.	CASSHLRTDTQYF	TGTGCCAGCAGCCATCTACGCACAGATACGCAGTATTTT
TRBD2	TRBV7-9	TRBJ2-5	few	CASSLSGREGETQYF	TGTGCCAGCAGCTTAAGCGGCAGGGAGGGAGAGACCCAGTACTTC
.	TRBV5-1	TRBJ2-3	.	CASSFPSTTSTDTQYF	TGCGCCAGCAGCTTTCCTTCGACGACTAGCACAGATACGCAGTATTTT
.	TRBV5-1	TRBJ1-4	.	CASSLAGEKLFF	TGCGCCAGCAGCTTGGCGGGAGAAAAACTGTTTTTT
TRBD1	TRBV19	TRBJ2-7	.	CASSRDRGDEQYF	TGTGCCAGTAGCCGGGACAGGGGCGACGAGCAGTACTTC
.	TRBV7-8	TRBJ2-3	few	CASSLFSTDTQYF	TGTGCCAGCAGCCTATTTAGCACAGATACGCAGTATTTT
TRBD1	TRBV2	TRBJ2-7	.	CASSPGTDYEQYF	TGTGCCAGCAGTCCCGGGACAGACTACGAGCAGTACTTC
.	TRBV2	TRBJ1-6	.	CARGLSGAGSPLHF	TGTGCCAGAGGGCTTTCAGGGGCTGGTTCACCCCTCCACTTT
TRBD1	TRBV7-2	TRBJ1-5	once	CASSLTGGQPQHF	TGTGCCAGCAGCTTAACAGGGGGTCAGCCCCAGCATTTT
.	TRBV6-1	TRBJ2-2	once	CASSQGYTGELFF	TGTGCCAGCAGCCAGGGGTACACCGGGGAGCTGTTTTTT
.	TRBV7-3	TRBJ1-2	.	CASSPGTLGGYGYTF	TGTGCCAGCAGCCCCGGTACCCTCGGCGGCTATGGCTACACCTTC
TRBD1	TRBV23-1	TRBJ1-2	.	CASSRLHGQGLYGYTF	TGCGCCAGCAGTCGACTCCACGGACAGGGTCTCTATGGCTACACCTTC
.	TRBV7-8	TRBJ2-7	.	CASSLGGSPYEQYF	TGTGCCAGCAGCTTAGGTGGCAGTCCCTACGAGCAGTACTTC
.	TRBV27	TRBJ2-7	.	CASKARGYDSYEQYF	TGTGCCAGCAAGGCTCGGGGGTATGACTCCTACGAGCAGTACTTC
.	TRBV9	TRBJ2-5	.	CASSVEARQETQYF	TGTGCCAGCAGCGTAGAGGCTAGACAAGAGACCCAGTACTTC
.	TRBV19	TRBJ1-2	.	CASSRTEYGYTF	TGTGCCAGTAGTAGGACAGAGTATGGCTACACCTTC
TRBD1	TRBV19	TRBJ2-5	.	CASTLTGEGWNQETQYF	TGTGCCAGTACCCTTACAGGGGAAGGGTGGAACCAAGAGACCCAGTACTTC
.	TRBV1	TRBJ2-4	.	CTSSPWGLAGVFLAKNIQYF	TGCACCAGCAGCCCCTGGGGACTAGCGGGGGTGTTCCTAGCCAAAAACATTCAGTACTTC
.	TRBV5-1	TRBJ1-2	.	CASSLEDFGYGYTF	TGCGCCAGCAGCTTGGAAGATTTCGGCTATGGCTACACCTTC
.	TRBV18	TRBJ2-1	.	CASSYRPTGGSYNEQFF	TGTGCCAGCTCATACCGCCCGACAGGAGGCTCCTACAATGAGCAGTTCTTC
.	TRBV2	TRBJ1-5	.	CASMGDISQPQHF	TGTGCCAGCATGGGGGACATTTCCCAGCCCCAGCATTTT
.	TRBV28	TRBJ1-1	once	CASSAPWERQAFF	TGTGCCAGCAGTGCTCCCTGGGAGAGACAAGCTTTCTTT
.	TRBV5-1	TRBJ2-7	.	CASSLPQGPEQYF	TGCGCCAGCAGCTTGCCTCAGGGGCCCGAGCAGTACTTC